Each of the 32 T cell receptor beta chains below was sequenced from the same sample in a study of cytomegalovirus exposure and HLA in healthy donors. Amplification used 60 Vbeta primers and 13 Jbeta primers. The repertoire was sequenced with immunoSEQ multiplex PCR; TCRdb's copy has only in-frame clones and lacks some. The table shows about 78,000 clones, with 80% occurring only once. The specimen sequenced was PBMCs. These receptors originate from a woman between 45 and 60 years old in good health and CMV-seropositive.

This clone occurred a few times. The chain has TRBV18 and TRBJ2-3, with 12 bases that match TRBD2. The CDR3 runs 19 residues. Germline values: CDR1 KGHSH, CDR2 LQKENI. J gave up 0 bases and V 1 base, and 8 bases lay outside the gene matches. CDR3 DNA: TGTGCCAGCTCACCACTGTCGGGACTAGCGGGTCTTAGCACAGATACGCAGTATTTT. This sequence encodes CASSPLSGLAGLSTDTQYF.

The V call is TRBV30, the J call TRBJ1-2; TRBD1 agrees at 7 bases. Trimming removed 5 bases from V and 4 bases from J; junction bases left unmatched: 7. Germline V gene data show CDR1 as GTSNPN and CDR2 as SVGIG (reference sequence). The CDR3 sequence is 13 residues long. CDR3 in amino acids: CAWEIQGIYGYTF. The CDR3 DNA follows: TGTGCCTGGGAGATACAGGGGATCTATGGCTACACCTTC.

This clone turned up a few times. DNA for the CDR3: TGTGCCAGCAGCTTAGGGGGGGACAGGACCTACGAGCAGTACTTC. Protein: CASSLGGDRTYEQYF. The chain recombines TRBV7-8 with TRBJ2-7; the match to TRBD1 covers 8 bases. V was pared by 1 base and J by 2 bases, with 4 bases of the junction left unmatched. From germline, CDR1 is SGHVS and CDR2 FQNEAQ. CDR3 size: 15 residues.

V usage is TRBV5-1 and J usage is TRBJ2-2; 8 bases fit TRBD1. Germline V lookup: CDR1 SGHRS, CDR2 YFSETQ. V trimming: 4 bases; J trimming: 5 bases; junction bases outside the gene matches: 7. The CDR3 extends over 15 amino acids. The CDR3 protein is CASSLRTGRTGELFF. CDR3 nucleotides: TGCGCCAGCAGCCTCCGGACAGGGAGAACCGGGGAGCTGTTTTTT. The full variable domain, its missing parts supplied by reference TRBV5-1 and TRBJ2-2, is KAGVTQTPRYLIKTRGQQVTLSCSPISGHRSVSWYQQTPGQGLQFLFEYFSETQRNKGNFPGRFSGRQFSNSRSEMNVSTLELGDSALYLCASSLRTGRTGELFFGEGSRLTVL.

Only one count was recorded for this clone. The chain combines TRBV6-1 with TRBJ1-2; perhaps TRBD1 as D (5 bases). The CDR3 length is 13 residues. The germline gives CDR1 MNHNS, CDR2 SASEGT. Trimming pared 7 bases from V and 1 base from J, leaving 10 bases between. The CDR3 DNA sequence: TGTGCCAGCACCGGGGGAGGTAACTATGGCTACACCTTC. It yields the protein CASTGGGNYGYTF.

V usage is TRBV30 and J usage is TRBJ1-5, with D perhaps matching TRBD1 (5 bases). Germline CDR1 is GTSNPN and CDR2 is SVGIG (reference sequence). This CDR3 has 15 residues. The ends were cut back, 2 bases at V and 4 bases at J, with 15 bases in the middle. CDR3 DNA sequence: TGTGCCTGGAGTAAAGGCTTAGGGGCTAATCAGCCCCAGCATTTT. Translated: CAWSKGLGANQPQHF.

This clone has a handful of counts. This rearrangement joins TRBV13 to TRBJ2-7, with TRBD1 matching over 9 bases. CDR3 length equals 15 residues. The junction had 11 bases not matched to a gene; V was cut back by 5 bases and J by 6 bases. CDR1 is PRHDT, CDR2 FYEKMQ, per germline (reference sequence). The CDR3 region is CASSRGQGKRFEQYF. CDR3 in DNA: TGTGCCAGCAGCCGCGGACAGGGGAAGAGGTTCGAGCAGTACTTC.

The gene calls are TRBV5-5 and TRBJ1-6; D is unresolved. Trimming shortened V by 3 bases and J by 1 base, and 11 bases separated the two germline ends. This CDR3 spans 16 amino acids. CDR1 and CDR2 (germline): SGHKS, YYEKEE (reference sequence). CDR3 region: CASSSGRWSYNSPLHF. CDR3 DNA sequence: TGTGCCAGCAGCTCGGGAAGGTGGTCCTATAATTCACCCCTCCACTTT. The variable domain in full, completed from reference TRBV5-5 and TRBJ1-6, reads DAGVTQSPTHLIKTRGQQVTLRCSPISGHKSVSWYQQVLGQGPQFIFQYYEKEERGRGNFPDRFSARQFPNYSSELNVNALLLGDSALYLCASSSGRWSYNSPLHFGNGTRLTVT.

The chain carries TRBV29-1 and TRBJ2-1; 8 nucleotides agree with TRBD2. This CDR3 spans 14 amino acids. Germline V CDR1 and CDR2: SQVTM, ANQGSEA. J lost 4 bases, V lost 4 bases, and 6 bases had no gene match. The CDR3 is CSVGGGGLYNEQFF. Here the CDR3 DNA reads TGCAGCGTTGGCGGCGGGGGGTTATACAATGAGCAGTTCTTC.

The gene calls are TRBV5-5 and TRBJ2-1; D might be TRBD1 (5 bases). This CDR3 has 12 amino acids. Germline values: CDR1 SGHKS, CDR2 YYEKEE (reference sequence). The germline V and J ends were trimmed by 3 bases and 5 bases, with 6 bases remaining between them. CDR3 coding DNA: TGTGCCAGCAGCTCAGGGAACAATGAGCAGTTCTTC. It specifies CASSSGNNEQFF.

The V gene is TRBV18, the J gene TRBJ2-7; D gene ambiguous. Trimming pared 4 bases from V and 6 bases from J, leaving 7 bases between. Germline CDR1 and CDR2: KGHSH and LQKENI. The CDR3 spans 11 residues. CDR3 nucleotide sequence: TGTGCCAGCTCACAACAGACCGAGCAGTACTTC. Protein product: CASSQQTEQYF.

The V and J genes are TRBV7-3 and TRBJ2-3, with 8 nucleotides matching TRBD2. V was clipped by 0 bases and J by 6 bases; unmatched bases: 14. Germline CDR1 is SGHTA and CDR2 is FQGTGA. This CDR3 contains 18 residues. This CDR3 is CASSLTSSPTSAWDTQYF. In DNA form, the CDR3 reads TGTGCCAGCAGCTTAACAAGTTCACCGACTAGCGCCTGGGATACGCAGTATTTT.

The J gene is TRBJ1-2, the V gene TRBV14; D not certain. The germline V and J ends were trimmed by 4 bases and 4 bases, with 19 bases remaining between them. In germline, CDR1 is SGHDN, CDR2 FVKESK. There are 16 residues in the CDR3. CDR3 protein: CASSRTQPPEGYGYTF. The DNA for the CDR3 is TGTGCCAGCAGCCGAACCCAGCCCCCCGAGGGCTATGGCTACACCTTC.

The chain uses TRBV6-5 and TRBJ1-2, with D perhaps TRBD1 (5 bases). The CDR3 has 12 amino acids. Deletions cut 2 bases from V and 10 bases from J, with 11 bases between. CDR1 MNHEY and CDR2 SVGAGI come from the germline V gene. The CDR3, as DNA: TGTGCCAGCAGTTACGAGAGTGGGGCCTACACCTTC. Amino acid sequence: CASSYESGAYTF.

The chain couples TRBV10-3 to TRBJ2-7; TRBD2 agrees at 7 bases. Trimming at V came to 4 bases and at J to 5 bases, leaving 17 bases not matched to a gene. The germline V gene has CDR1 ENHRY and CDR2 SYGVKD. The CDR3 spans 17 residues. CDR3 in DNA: TGTGCCATCAGTGGCCACACCGTGGCGGGAGTTGACCACGAGCAGTACGTC. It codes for CAISGHTVAGVDHEQYV.

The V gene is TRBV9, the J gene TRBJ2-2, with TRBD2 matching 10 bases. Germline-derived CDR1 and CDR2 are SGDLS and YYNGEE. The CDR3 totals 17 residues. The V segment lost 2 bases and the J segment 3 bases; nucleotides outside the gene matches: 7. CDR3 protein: CASSVTSGMSDTGELFF. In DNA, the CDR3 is TGTGCCAGCAGCGTCACTAGCGGGATGTCGGACACCGGGGAGCTGTTTTTT.

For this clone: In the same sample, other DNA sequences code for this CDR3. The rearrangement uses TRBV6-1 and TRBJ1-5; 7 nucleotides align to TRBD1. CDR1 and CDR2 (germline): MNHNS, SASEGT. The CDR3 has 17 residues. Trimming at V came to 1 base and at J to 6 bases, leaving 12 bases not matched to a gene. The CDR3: CASSEGFGQVESQPQHF. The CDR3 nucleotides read TGTGCCAGCAGTGAAGGTTTCGGACAGGTAGAAAGTCAGCCCCAGCATTTT.

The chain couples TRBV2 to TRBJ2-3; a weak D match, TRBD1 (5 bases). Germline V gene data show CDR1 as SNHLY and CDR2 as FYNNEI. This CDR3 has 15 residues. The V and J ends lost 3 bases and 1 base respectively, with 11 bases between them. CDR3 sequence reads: CASSEGQGGTDTQYF. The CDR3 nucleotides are TGTGCCAGCAGTGAGGGGCAGGGTGGCACAGATACGCAGTATTTT.

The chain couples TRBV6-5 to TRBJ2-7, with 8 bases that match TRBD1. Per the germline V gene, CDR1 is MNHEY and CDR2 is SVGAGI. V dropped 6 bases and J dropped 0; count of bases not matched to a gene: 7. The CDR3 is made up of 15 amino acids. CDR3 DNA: TGTGCCAGCAGACATCAAGGACAGGGCTCCTACGAGCAGTACTTC. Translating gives CASRHQGQGSYEQYF.

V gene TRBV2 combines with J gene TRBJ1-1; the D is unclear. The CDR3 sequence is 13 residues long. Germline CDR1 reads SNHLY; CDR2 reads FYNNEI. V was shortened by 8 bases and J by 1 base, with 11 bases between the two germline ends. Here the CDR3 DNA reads TGTGCCAGCCGCGGGGAGGAGAACACTGAAGCTTTCTTT. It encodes CASRGEENTEAFF. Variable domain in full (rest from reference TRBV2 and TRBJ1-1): EPEVTQTPSHQVTQMGQEVILRCVPISNHLYFYWYRQILGQKVEFLVSFYNNEISEKSEIFDDQFSVERPDGSNFTLKIRSTKLEDSAMYFCASRGEENTEAFFGQGTRLTVV.

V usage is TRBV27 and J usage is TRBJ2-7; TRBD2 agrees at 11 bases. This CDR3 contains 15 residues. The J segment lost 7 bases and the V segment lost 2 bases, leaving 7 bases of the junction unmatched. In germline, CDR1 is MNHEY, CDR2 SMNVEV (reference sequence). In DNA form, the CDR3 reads TGTGCCAGCAGTTTAAACGGGCTAGCGGGGGGAGAGCAGTACGTC. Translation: CASSLNGLAGGEQYV.

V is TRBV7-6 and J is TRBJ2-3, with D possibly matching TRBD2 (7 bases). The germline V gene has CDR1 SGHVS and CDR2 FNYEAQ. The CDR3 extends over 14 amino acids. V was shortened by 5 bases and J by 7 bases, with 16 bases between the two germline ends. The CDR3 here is CASSSRGGTNTQYF. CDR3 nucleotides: TGTGCCAGCAGCAGCAGGGGAGGGACGAATACGCAGTATTTT.

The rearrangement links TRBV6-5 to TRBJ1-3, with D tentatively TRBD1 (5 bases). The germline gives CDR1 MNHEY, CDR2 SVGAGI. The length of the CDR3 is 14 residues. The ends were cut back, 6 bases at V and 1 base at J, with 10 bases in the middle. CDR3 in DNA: TGTGCCAGCAGACAGACAGCTTCTGGAAACACCATATATTTT. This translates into CASRQTASGNTIYF.

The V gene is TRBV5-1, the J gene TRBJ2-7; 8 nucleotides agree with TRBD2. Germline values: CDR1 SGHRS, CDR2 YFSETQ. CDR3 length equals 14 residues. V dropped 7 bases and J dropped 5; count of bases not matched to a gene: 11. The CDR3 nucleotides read TGCGCCAGCGGCAAGGTAGCGGGGAGGGACGAGCAGTACTTC. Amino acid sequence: CASGKVAGRDEQYF.

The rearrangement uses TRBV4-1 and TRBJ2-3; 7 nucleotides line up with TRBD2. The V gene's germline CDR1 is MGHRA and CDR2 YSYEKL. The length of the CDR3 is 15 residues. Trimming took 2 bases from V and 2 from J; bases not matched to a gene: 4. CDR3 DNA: TGCGCCAGCAGCCAACGGCTAGCGGCCACAGATACGCAGTATTTT. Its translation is CASSQRLAATDTQYF.

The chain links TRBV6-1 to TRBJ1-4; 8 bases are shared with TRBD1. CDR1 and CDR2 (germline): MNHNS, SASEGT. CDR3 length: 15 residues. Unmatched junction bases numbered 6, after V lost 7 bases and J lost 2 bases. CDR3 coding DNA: TGTGCCAGCAAGGGACAGGCTAGGACTAATGAAAAACTGTTTTTT. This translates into CASKGQARTNEKLFF.

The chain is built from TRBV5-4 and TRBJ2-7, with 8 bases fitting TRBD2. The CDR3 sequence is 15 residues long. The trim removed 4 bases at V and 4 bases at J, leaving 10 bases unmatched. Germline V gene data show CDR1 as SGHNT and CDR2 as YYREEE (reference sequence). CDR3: CASSPTVGGAYEQYF. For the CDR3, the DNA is TGTGCCAGCAGCCCTACGGTCGGGGGGGCTTACGAGCAGTACTTC.

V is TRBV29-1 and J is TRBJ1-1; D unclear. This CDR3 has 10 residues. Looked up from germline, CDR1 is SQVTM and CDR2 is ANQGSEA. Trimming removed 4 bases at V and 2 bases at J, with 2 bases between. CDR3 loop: CSVVNTEAFF. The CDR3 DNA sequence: TGCAGCGTTGTAAACACTGAAGCTTTCTTT.

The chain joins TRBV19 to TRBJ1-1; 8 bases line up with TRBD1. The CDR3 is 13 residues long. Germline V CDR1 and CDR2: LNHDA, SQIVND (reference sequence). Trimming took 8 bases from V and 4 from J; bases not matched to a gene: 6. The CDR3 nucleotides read TGTGCCAGTTCCGACAGGGGTATCACTGAAGCTTTCTTT. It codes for CASSDRGITEAFF.

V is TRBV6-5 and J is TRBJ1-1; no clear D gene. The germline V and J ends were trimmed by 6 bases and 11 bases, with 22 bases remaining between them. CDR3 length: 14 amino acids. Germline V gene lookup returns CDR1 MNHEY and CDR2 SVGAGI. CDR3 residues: CASSQVLTFDGAFF. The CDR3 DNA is TGTGCCAGCAGCCAGGTACTGACGTTCGATGGGGCTTTCTTT.

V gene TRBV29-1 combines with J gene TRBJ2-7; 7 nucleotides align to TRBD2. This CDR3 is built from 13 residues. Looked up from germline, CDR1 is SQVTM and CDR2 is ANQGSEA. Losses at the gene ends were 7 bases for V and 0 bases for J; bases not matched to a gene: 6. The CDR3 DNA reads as TGCAGCGCCCACGGGGGGTCCTCCTACGAGCAGTACTTC. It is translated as CSAHGGSSYEQYF.

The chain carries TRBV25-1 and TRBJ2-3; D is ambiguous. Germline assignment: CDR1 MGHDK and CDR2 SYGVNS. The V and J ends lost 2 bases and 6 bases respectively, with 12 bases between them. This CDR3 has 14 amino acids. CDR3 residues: CASSENAGSDTQYF. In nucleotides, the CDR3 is TGTGCCAGCAGTGAAAATGCCGGTTCGGATACGCAGTATTTT.